This T cell receptor beta chain was sequenced for a study of cytomegalovirus exposure and HLA in healthy donors. Overall study context: Most donors, around 81% of 398 genotyped, fell in the Caucasian-associated ancestry cluster.

With 60 Vbeta and 13 Jbeta primers, the PCR was carried out. Sequenced by immunoSEQ multiplex PCR; TCRdb stores in-frame clones only, minus some. Of about 120,000 clones in the sample, around 85% were seen once. The germline V gene has CDR1 MNHNS and CDR2 SASEGT. After removal of 4 bases from V and 1 base from J, the junction contained 4 bases not matched to a gene. This CDR3 comprises 15 residues. Worth noting for this clone: Its specificity is not known.

General study points: In a later analysis, at a false discovery rate of 0.05, approximately 18,000 TCR beta sequences were associated with HLA alleles. Later analysis identified a missense DCLRE1C variant that was linked to TCR beta V- and J-gene trimming.

The chain links TRBV6-1 to TRBJ1-1, with 9 bases aligning to TRBD1. Input material: PBMCs. This TCR was sampled from a man in his thirties or forties in good health and CMV-seropositive. CDR3 in amino acids: CASSAQGAANTEAFF. The CDR3 DNA sequence: TGTGCCAGCAGTGCACAGGGGGCGGCGAACACTGAAGCTTTCTTT.